This TCR beta chain was identified in a study of blood T cell repertoires in COVID-19. The table lists this clone with a count of one. This CDR3 has 16 residues. Deletions cut 2 bases from V and 8 bases from J, with 21 bases between. The germline CDR1 and CDR2 sequences are MDHEN and SYDVKM. Libraries were prepared by immunoSEQ multiplex PCR; TCRdb keeps only in-frame clonotypes and omits some of them. Among under 200,000 clones listed, 75% to 95% were seen once. Sequenced: peripheral blood. This TCR was recovered from a man aged 45-60 years with acute or convalescent COVID-19. The rearrangement links TRBV28 to TRBJ1-2; perhaps TRBD1 as D (5 bases). CDR3 sequence reads: CASSLDSDIIAWGYTF. In DNA, the CDR3 is TGTGCCAGCAGTTTAGACTCGGACATCATAGCTTGGGGCTACACCTTC.